The entry below describes one TCR beta chain. Its binding antigen is unknown. Base qualities are not at hand, and no much larger clone is one base apart. These data belong to a study of T cell clones after liver transplantation (dated by TCRdb to the late 2010s). Background on the whole study: The samples were obtained from ITN030ST, a randomized trial that attempted immunosuppression withdrawal within 2 years after liver transplantation. Donor-reactive T cell clones were identified by TCRbeta sequencing following a pre-transplant mixed lymphocyte reaction and were subsequently tracked in post-transplant blood. Third party-reactive TCRbeta sequences were also identified from pre-transplant MLRs to serve as an antigen-independent comparator for donor-reactive sequences. Three of the eight recipients were HCV-positive; the others were transplanted for non-autoimmune, non-viral indications. The subjects received no induction therapy and were kept on standard immunosuppression until randomization at 12-24 months post-transplant. Tolerance was defined as complete immunosuppression withdrawal for at least one year with no rise in liver enzymes beyond twice the upper limit of normal. Blood samples were collected pre-transplant, pre-randomization before withdrawal, and post-randomization after either full withdrawal or failed withdrawal. The study cohort included 8 liver transplant recipients, of whom 3 were classified as tolerant and 5 as non-tolerant. Study-level results and caveats: Low numbers of available donor cells limited the measurable donor-reactive repertoire in a couple of subjects. After accounting for repertoire turnover, donor-reactive detection was significantly reduced in 7 of 8 subjects for CD4 and 8 of 8 for CD8. In 5 of 8 subjects, regardless of tolerance or HCV status, circulating donor-reactive CD4 TCRbeta sequences dropped significantly post-transplant. Donor-reactive sequences declined more than third party-reactive ones, suggesting partial antigen-specific deletion unrelated to withdrawal success. The conclusions were preliminary, being limited by small, heterogeneous patient numbers and by non-standardized post-transplant time points. Because no allograft tissue specimens were available, donor-reactive T cells may have migrated into the graft instead of being deleted.

Taken from cysteine to phenylalanine, the CDR3 has 13 residues. Kept here is only the CDR3 DNA, which spans 39 bases and is read in frame from base 1. At the junction V is shortened by 6 bases and J by 6 bases, with 15 bases in between. CDR1 and CDR2 are drawn from the germline V gene: SGHTA, FQGNSA. High-throughput TCRbeta CDR3 sequencing of frozen genomic DNA was performed by immunoSEQ, with PCR amplification, mapping, bias correction and internal controls included. The original methods were these. Productive rearrangements were kept, and unique TCRbeta sequences were defined by CDR3 nucleotide sequence plus V and J gene. For a sequence to be called donor-reactive, it needed a frequency of at least 0.01% and at least 5-fold expansion in CFSE-low cells compared with unstimulated pre-transplant cells. Minimum frequency thresholds were set for each subject based on the unstimulated sample with the lowest template count, ensuring at least 90% detection power. Jensen-Shannon divergence between the top 1000 TCRbeta sequences post- versus pre-transplant served as the measure of repertoire turnover. Two-sided Fisher's exact tests were used to test for changes in the detection of donor-reactive sequences. TCRdb obtained this table from immuneACCESS and retained in-frame rearrangements with V and J assigned. These tables miss some clones; where compared with another copy, unresolved V genes account for less than half of the shortfall, and the remainder is unexplained. The V and J calls and the clone size are those of that table, but D and trimming were determined from the DNA. This sample is represented by tens of thousands of clones; 80% to 85% of them were singletons. The ten largest clones add up to 0.45% to 0.6% of the sample.

Unstimulated PBMCs, after thawing, were stained for CD3, CD4 and CD8 and then FACS-sorted into CD3+CD4+ and CD3+CD8+ populations. All 8 studied subjects were randomized to immunosuppression withdrawal. The Qiagen DNeasy Blood and Tissue Kit was used for genomic DNA isolation. This clonotype was obtained from a human patient who received a liver transplant. It is possible that, after a transplant, some T cells come from the graft donor. Sequences were derived from CD4+ T cells from blood, sampled 45 to 46 months after liver transplant. The V and J segments used are TRBV7-2 and TRBJ2-7; the D gene could be TRBD1 or TRBD2, each one agreeing over 7 bases. The nucleotide sequence is TGTGCCAGCAGATTTACAGGGGAGGGCGAGCAGTACTTC. Its amino acids are CASRFTGEGEQYF. When the CDR3 is completed using the reference TRBV7-2 and TRBJ2-7 genes on either side, the full variable domain is GAGVSQSPSNKVTEKGKDVELRCDPISGHTALYWYRQSLGQGLEFLIYFQGNSAPDKSGLPSDRFSAERTGGSVSTLTIQRTQQEDSAVYLCASRFTGEGEQYFGPGTRLTVT.